This T cell receptor (beta chain) came from a study of molecular identifiers for immune sequencing clone quantification. About this clonotype itself: Its antigen is unknown.

A CD8+CD4-CCR7+CD45RA+ phenotype served as the sorting definition for naive CD8 T cells. The study, taken as a whole, reports: Spiked Jurkat TCR RNA equivalent to one cell reportedly surfaced among approximately 1.1 million naive cells. Under 1% of molecules in naive cells, but over 98% of effector molecules, belonged to clones above 20 RNA copies.

Previously described methods and listed TCR primers were used for bulk TCR libraries. TCRdb analysed the PCR reads with MiXCR anew, one entry per CDR3 protein. The table has 600,000 to 650,000 distinct CDR3 sequences, 15% to 20% seen once; the top ten hold under 0.95%. Germline CDR1 is SEHNR and CDR2 is FQNEAQ (reference sequence). The germline V and J ends were trimmed by 1 base and 5 bases, with 11 bases remaining between them. The CDR3 is made up of 14 amino acids. The sequenced sample was naive CD8+ T cells from blood, with Jurkat cell RNA spiked in. The subset was: FACS-sorted CD8+CD4-CCR7+CD45RA+ naive T cells. This clonotype originated in a human donor in good health. Some libraries in this study had Jurkat cell RNA spiked in. V and J are TRBV7-9 and TRBJ2-5; maybe TRBD1 (5 bases). This CDR3 is CASSLVAGFETQYF. CDR3 bases: TGTGCCAGCAGCTTAGTAGCAGGGTTTGAGACCCAGTACTTC.